The 26 T cell receptor beta chains below come from one sample, sequenced in a study of OX40 agonist ivuxolimab in advanced cancers. Repertoires were generated with immunoSEQ multiplex PCR, while TCRdb's copy carries only in-frame clones and drops some. The data contain over 100,000 clones, 80% to 90% of them singletons. Sample: CD4+ or CD8+ T cells sorted from blood, taken in a trial of the OX40 agonist ivuxolimab. Receptors were obtained from an adult with an advanced solid tumor such as melanoma, head and neck, liver or kidney cancer.

The V gene is TRBV7-3, the J gene TRBJ1-6; D not certain. This CDR3 spans 14 amino acids. Germline V CDR1 and CDR2: SGHTA, FQGTGA. The V and J ends lost 2 bases and 10 bases respectively, with 12 bases between them. CDR3: CASSLGQLGSPLHF. For the CDR3, the DNA is TGTGCCAGCAGCTTAGGGCAGTTAGGATCACCCCTCCACTTT.

This rearrangement joins TRBV18 to TRBJ2-7; 7 bases are shared with TRBD1. Germline CDR1 and CDR2: KGHSH and LQKENI. The CDR3 is 17 amino acids. Trimming removed 0 bases from V and 0 bases from J; junction bases left unmatched: 8. The DNA of the CDR3 is TGTGCCAGCTCACCACCGTTAGTGGGACAGAACTCCTACGAGCAGTACTTC. This translates into CASSPPLVGQNSYEQYF.

The chain carries TRBV7-2 and TRBJ1-5; D is unresolved. Germline CDR1 SGHTA, CDR2 FQGNSA. CDR3 size: 12 residues. The V gene lost 5 bases and the J gene lost 4 bases, with 6 bases spanning the gap. The CDR3: CASSNLNQPQHF. The CDR3 DNA sequence: TGTGCCAGCAGCAATCTAAATCAGCCCCAGCATTTT. Full variable domain (missing parts from reference TRBV7-2 and TRBJ1-5): GAGVSQSPSNKVTEKGKDVELRCDPISGHTALYWYRQSLGQGLEFLIYFQGNSAPDKSGLPSDRFSAERTGGSVSTLTIQRTQQEDSAVYLCASSNLNQPQHFGDGTRLSIL.

The genes are TRBV11-2 and TRBJ1-3; no firm D call. V dropped 4 bases and J dropped 0 bases, with 7 bases sitting between them. The CDR3 is made up of 14 amino acids. The germline V gene encodes CDR1 SGHAT and CDR2 FQNNGV. CDR3: CASSSSPSGNTIYF. The CDR3 DNA is TGTGCCAGCAGCTCCTCGCCCTCTGGAAACACCATATATTTT.

V gene TRBV30 combines with J gene TRBJ2-1; D remains unclear. Germline V gene sequence: CDR1 GTSNPN, CDR2 SVGIG (reference sequence). The germline V and J ends were trimmed by 3 bases and 9 bases, with 15 bases remaining between them. The CDR3 sequence is 13 residues long. This chain's CDR3 is CAWRTNSRLEQFF. As DNA, the CDR3 is TGTGCCTGGAGAACTAATAGTCGTCTTGAGCAGTTCTTC. Combining the CDR3 with reference TRBV30 and TRBJ2-1 gives the whole variable domain SQTIHQWPATLVQPVGSPLSLECTVEGTSNPNLYWYRQAAGRGLQLLFYSVGIGQISSEVPQNLSASRPQDRQFILSSKKLLLSDSGFYLCAWRTNSRLEQFFGPGTRLTVL.

This clone was seen more than once but under ten times. V is TRBV7-3 and J is TRBJ2-7; TRBD1 aligns across 7 bases. With V trimmed by 5 bases and J by 3 bases, 4 bases remained unmatched. Germline assignment: CDR1 SGHTA and CDR2 FQGTGA. CDR3 size: 13 residues. DNA for the CDR3: TGTGCCAGCAGCAGGGACAGAAACTACGAGCAGTACTTC. This translates into CASSRDRNYEQYF.

The chain couples TRBV10-2 to TRBJ1-2, with D perhaps matching TRBD1 (5 bases). Trimming stripped 5 bases from V and 3 bases from J, with 10 bases between. Per the germline V gene, CDR1 is WSHSY and CDR2 is SAAADI. The CDR3 loop spans 13 amino acids. CDR3 DNA sequence: TGCGCCAGCAGTCCAAGGGACGACTATGGCTACACCTTC. It codes for CASSPRDDYGYTF.

The chain has TRBV5-6 and TRBJ2-3; the D is unclear. The CDR3 has 13 amino acids. The germline V gene has CDR1 SGHDT and CDR2 YYEEEE. V was trimmed by 4 bases and J by 4 bases, leaving 10 bases between them. CDR3 in amino acids: CASSRNRADTQYF. The CDR3 DNA sequence: TGTGCCAGCAGCCGCAACCGGGCAGATACGCAGTATTTT. The full variable domain, in which reference TRBV5-6 and TRBJ2-3 provide the parts outside the CDR3, is DAGVTQSPTHLIKTRGQQVTLRCSPKSGHDTVSWYQQALGQGPQFIFQYYEEEERQRGNFPDRFSGHQFPNYSSELNVNALLLGDSALYLCASSRNRADTQYFGPGTRLTVL.

The chain employs TRBV15 and TRBJ2-3, with D hard to call. The germline V gene has CDR1 LNHNV and CDR2 YYDKDF (reference sequence). The CDR3 loop spans 14 amino acids. Trimming took off 3 bases at V and 2 bases at J, with 9 bases between the two ends. The CDR3 is CATSRGSNTDTQYF. The DNA for the CDR3 is TGTGCCACCAGCAGGGGCTCAAACACAGATACGCAGTATTTT.

The rearrangement uses TRBV28 and TRBJ1-1, with D hard to call. Germline CDR1 MDHEN, CDR2 SYDVKM. CDR3 length: 14 amino acids. Trimming removed 8 bases from V and 4 bases from J, with 17 bases in between. This CDR3 is CASPPPEGLTEAFF. CDR3 bases: TGTGCCAGCCCTCCCCCCGAAGGGCTCACTGAAGCTTTCTTT.

The J gene is TRBJ2-7, the V gene TRBV28, with 9 bases lining up with TRBD1. Trimming took 5 bases from V and 2 from J; bases not matched to a gene: 4. Germline loops: CDR1 MDHEN, CDR2 SYDVKM. The CDR3 covers 14 residues. The DNA of the CDR3 is TGTGCCAGCAGTAAGGGACAGGGCCCCTACGAGCAGTACTTC. Protein sequence: CASSKGQGPYEQYF.

The V call is TRBV7-3, the J call TRBJ2-5; D possibly corresponds to TRBD2 (6 bases). The germline CDR1 and CDR2 sequences are SGHTA and FQGTGA. The CDR3 sequence is 16 residues long. V was trimmed by 2 bases and J by 4 bases, leaving 17 bases between them. DNA for the CDR3: TGTGCCAGCAGCTTAGGCGGGGAAGGGATTGGAGAGACCCAGTACTTC. Translating gives CASSLGGEGIGETQYF.

The chain links TRBV5-4 to TRBJ1-2; 8 bases fit TRBD1. Germline CDR1 is SGHNT and CDR2 is YYREEE (reference sequence). The CDR3 totals 14 residues. V dropped 2 bases and J dropped 5; count of bases not matched to a gene: 5. The CDR3 region is CASSLDRGGYGYTF. DNA for the CDR3: TGTGCCAGCAGCTTAGACAGGGGAGGGTATGGCTACACCTTC. Full variable domain (rest looked up from reference TRBV5-4 and TRBJ1-2): ETGVTQSPTHLIKTRGQQVTLRCSSQSGHNTVSWYQQALGQGPQFIFQYYREEENGRGNFPPRFSGLQFPNYSSELNVNALELDDSALYLCASSLDRGGYGYTFGSGTRLTVV.

This clone was observed once. The V and J genes are TRBV4-3 and TRBJ2-2; D is uncertain. In germline, CDR1 is LGHNA, CDR2 YSLEER. The CDR3 extends over 15 amino acids. V was clipped by 0 bases and J by 6 bases, with 11 bases between them. The CDR3 is CASSQEVRIPGELFF. The CDR3 DNA reads TGCGCCAGCAGCCAAGAAGTCCGGATTCCCGGGGAGCTGTTTTTT.

The genes are TRBV10-3 and TRBJ1-4; 11 bases match TRBD1. The CDR3 is 19 residues long. Trimming cost V 7 bases and J 6 bases; bases outside gene matches: 19. CDR1 and CDR2 (germline): ENHRY, SYGVKD. CDR3 amino acids: CAIKSDLGISGQGDEKLFF. CDR3 in DNA: TGTGCCATCAAAAGTGACCTTGGGATATCGGGACAGGGGGATGAAAAACTGTTTTTT.

The chain employs TRBV7-9 and TRBJ1-3; D unresolved. From germline, CDR1 is SEHNR and CDR2 FQNEAQ (reference sequence). There are 14 residues in the CDR3. V lost 0 bases and J lost 4, with 7 bases in between. Here the CDR3 reads CASSLALGGNTIYF. CDR3 in DNA: TGTGCCAGCAGCTTAGCGCTAGGCGGAAACACCATATATTTT.

The chain recombines TRBV7-3 with TRBJ2-3; 8 positions agree with TRBD2. Unmatched junction bases numbered 8, after V lost 6 bases and J lost 3 bases. The germline gives CDR1 SGHTA, CDR2 FQGTGA. The CDR3 spans 15 residues. CDR3 in amino acids: CASSPGASGTDTQYF. The CDR3 nucleotides are TGTGCCAGCAGTCCCGGGGCTAGCGGGACAGATACGCAGTATTTT.

V gene TRBV2 combines with J gene TRBJ2-3, with 7 bases matching TRBD1. The CDR3 sequence is 14 residues long. V was pared by 8 bases and J by 0 bases, with 5 bases of the junction left unmatched. CDR1 is SNHLY, CDR2 FYNNEI, per germline. The CDR3 DNA reads as TGTGCCAGCCAAGACAGGGTCAGCACAGATACGCAGTATTTT. Translating it yields CASQDRVSTDTQYF.

Points on this clone: Other DNA sequences in this specimen translate into the identical CDR3. The rearrangement joins TRBV9 to TRBJ1-2; tentatively, D is TRBD1 (5 bases). V lost 0 bases and J lost 3, with 9 bases in between. The CDR3 is 14 amino acids. Germline V gives CDR1 SGDLS, CDR2 YYNGEE. CDR3 nucleotides: TGTGCCAGCAGCGTAGAGGCCAGGGACTATGGCTACACCTTC. As protein: CASSVEARDYGYTF. Drawing the rest from reference TRBV9 and TRBJ1-2, the complete variable domain is DSGVTQTPKHLITATGQRVTLRCSPRSGDLSVYWYQQSLDQGLQFLIQYYNGEERAKGNILERFSAQQFPDLHSELNLSSLELGDSALYFCASSVEARDYGYTFGSGTRLTVV.

The J gene is TRBJ2-3, the V gene TRBV2; the D is unclear. This CDR3 comprises 15 residues. The germline gives CDR1 SNHLY, CDR2 FYNNEI. Trimming left V 6 bases short and J 5 bases short, with 18 bases between. CDR3 in amino acids: CASSATSSRRDTQYF. The CDR3 DNA is TGTGCCAGCAGCGCGACCTCCTCCAGAAGAGATACGCAGTATTTT.

This clone was counted a single time. The chain has TRBV7-2 and TRBJ1-1, with D maybe TRBD1 (6 bases). In germline, CDR1 is SGHTA, CDR2 FQGNSA. The CDR3 totals 13 residues. The V and J ends lost 7 bases and 1 base respectively, with 10 bases between them. CDR3 region: CASKTGQNTEAFF. The CDR3 DNA follows: TGTGCCAGCAAGACGGGACAGAACACTGAAGCTTTCTTT.

V and J are TRBV6-5 and TRBJ1-1; D is ambiguous. This CDR3 comprises 13 residues. V was trimmed by 0 bases and J by 1 base, leaving 3 bases between them. Germline lookup yields CDR1 MNHEY and CDR2 SVGAGI. CDR3 residues: CASSYSTNTEAFF. CDR3 nucleotides: TGTGCCAGCAGTTACTCCACGAACACTGAAGCTTTCTTT.

This chain connects TRBV6-5 to TRBJ1-2, with TRBD1 matching 7 bases. The CDR3 extends over 15 amino acids. Germline CDR1 MNHEY, CDR2 SVGAGI. V lost 5 bases, J lost 3 bases, and 9 bases stayed unmatched. In DNA, the CDR3 is TGTGCCAGCAGTCCGACAGGGAGTAAAGACTATGGCTACACCTTC. It specifies CASSPTGSKDYGYTF.

The J gene is TRBJ2-3, the V gene TRBV19; D not resolved. The CDR3 loop spans 11 amino acids. The germline V gene has CDR1 LNHDA and CDR2 SQIVND (reference sequence). V was trimmed by 3 bases and J by 6 bases, leaving 4 bases between them. The CDR3 loop is CASSMVDTQYF. In DNA form, the CDR3 reads TGTGCCAGTAGTATGGTGGATACGCAGTATTTT. Variable domain in full (rest from reference TRBV19 and TRBJ2-3): DGGITQSPKYLFRKEGQNVTLSCEQNLNHDAMYWYRQDPGQGLRLIYYSQIVNDFQKGDIAEGYSVSREKKESFPLTVTSAQKNPTAFYLCASSMVDTQYFGPGTRLTVL.

As to this clone: The CDR3 end shows no conserved phenylalanine or tryptophan, and so a read error is likely. The DNA is left out, because the CDR3 cannot be placed on it with certainty; the CDR3 is given as TCRdb lists it. The V and J genes are TRBV7-3 and TRBJ2-7. Including both end residues, the CDR3 is 8 amino acids long. Per germline, CDR1 SGHTA and CDR2 FQGTGA. The CDR3 spells CASSLAPI.

The genes are TRBV6-4 and TRBJ2-3, with 11 bases matching TRBD2. V shed 3 bases and J 4 bases; nucleotides not matched to a gene: 6. Germline CDR1 and CDR2: MRHNA and SNTAGT. The CDR3 runs 16 residues. The CDR3 protein is CASSEGSGGASDTQYF. Here the CDR3 DNA reads TGTGCCAGCAGTGAAGGTAGCGGGGGGGCCTCAGATACGCAGTATTTT.